These T cell receptor beta chains were read from a single sample in a study of shared clonotypes between healthy human individuals. Produced via immunoSEQ multiplex PCR; TCRdb's table is partial and in-frame only. Of 2,500,000 or so clones listed, approximately 94% are singletons. Sequenced input: naive CD4+ T cells from PBMCs. Every receptor here comes from a man aged 18 to 29 in good health. Some clones in this sample may be carry-over from other donors' samples. The CDR3 runs from the conserved cysteine through the conserved F or W. The D gene is left open where the match is weak. The size field is filled for only some rows; it gives once, few, many or a size class.

d_gene	j_gene	v_gene	abundance	CDR3aa	CDR3nt
NA	TRBJ2-5	TRBV15	NA	CATPTPYVGGEEGQETQYF	TGTGCCACCCCCACCCCGTACGTGGGGGGAGAGGAGGGCCAAGAGACCCAGTACTTC
NA	TRBJ2-1	TRBV11-3	NA	CASSLWLDNEQFF	TGTGCCAGCAGCTTGTGGCTAGACAATGAGCAGTTCTTC
NA	TRBJ1-2	TRBV6-5	NA	CASSYRGGYTF	TGTGCCAGCAGTTATAGGGGCGGCTACACCTTC
NA	TRBJ2-7	TRBV30	NA	CAWKGGNHEQYF	TGTGCCTGGAAGGGCGGGAACCACGAGCAGTACTTC
TRBD1	TRBJ2-2	TRBV7-2	NA	CASSFSTGTLAGELFF	TGTGCCAGCAGCTTTTCGACAGGGACACTAGCCGGGGAGCTGTTTTTT
NA	TRBJ1-2	TRBV28	NA	CASSTPGIHYGYTF	TGTGCCAGCAGTACTCCGGGGATTCACTATGGCTACACCTTC
NA	TRBJ1-1	TRBV9	NA	CASSADMGPYTEAFF	TGTGCCAGCAGCGCGGACATGGGGCCATACACTGAAGCTTTCTTT
TRBD2	TRBJ2-3	TRBV2	NA	CASRPQGGIFTDTQYF	TGTGCCAGCAGACCCCAGGGAGGGATCTTCACAGATACGCAGTATTTT
NA	TRBJ2-1	TRBV11-3	NA	CASSPLGKNEQFF	TGTGCCAGCAGCCCCCTGGGGAAGAATGAGCAGTTCTTC
NA	TRBJ2-7	TRBV29-1	once	CSVGGTAGEQYF	TGCAGCGTGGGGGGGACAGCGGGCGAGCAGTACTTC
NA	TRBJ2-5	TRBV29-1	NA	CSVEGGRSQETQYF	TGCAGCGTTGAAGGAGGGAGGTCACAAGAGACCCAGTACTTC
NA	TRBJ1-2	TRBV20-1	NA	CSAHDRYGYTF	TGCAGTGCTCACGACAGATATGGCTACACCTTC
NA	TRBJ1-1	TRBV7-3	NA	CASSLTGSMNTEAFF	TGTGCCAGCAGCTTAACCGGCAGCATGAACACTGAAGCTTTCTTT
NA	TRBJ1-2	TRBV20-1	NA	CRPLDYGYTF	TGCAGACCCTTGGACTATGGCTACACCTTC
TRBD2	TRBJ2-6	TRBV7-6	NA	CASSSSGSSGANVLTF	TGTGCCAGCAGCTCTAGCGGGAGCTCTGGGGCCAACGTCCTGACTTTC
NA	TRBJ2-7	TRBV6-1	NA	CASSAYRVSTYEQYF	TGTGCCAGCAGTGCCTACAGGGTAAGCACCTACGAGCAGTACTTC
NA	TRBJ1-4	TRBV18	NA	CASSPWTASTNEKLFF	TGTGCCAGCTCACCATGGACAGCCTCAACTAATGAAAAACTGTTTTTT
NA	TRBJ1-2	TRBV10-3	NA	CAISPGLRPGYTF	TGTGCCATCAGTCCGGGACTGAGACCTGGCTACACCTTC
NA	TRBJ2-1	TRBV5-1	NA	CASSLEGIYNEQFF	TGCGCCAGCAGCTTGGAGGGAATCTACAATGAGCAGTTCTTC
TRBD1	TRBJ1-2	TRBV30	NA	CAWRTGGQVDYGYTF	TGTGCCTGGAGGACTGGCGGACAGGTCGACTATGGCTACACCTTC
TRBD2	TRBJ2-1	TRBV10-3	NA	CAISESGTTYNEQFF	TGTGCCATCAGTGAGTCCGGGACTACCTACAATGAGCAGTTCTTC
NA	TRBJ1-4	TRBV19	NA	CASKGRGGRSEKLFF	TGTGCCAGTAAAGGGCGGGGAGGGCGAAGTGAAAAACTGTTTTTT
NA	TRBJ1-5	TRBV30	once	CAWSVLLGQPQHF	TGTGCCTGGAGTGTACTTTTGGGGCAGCCCCAGCATTTT